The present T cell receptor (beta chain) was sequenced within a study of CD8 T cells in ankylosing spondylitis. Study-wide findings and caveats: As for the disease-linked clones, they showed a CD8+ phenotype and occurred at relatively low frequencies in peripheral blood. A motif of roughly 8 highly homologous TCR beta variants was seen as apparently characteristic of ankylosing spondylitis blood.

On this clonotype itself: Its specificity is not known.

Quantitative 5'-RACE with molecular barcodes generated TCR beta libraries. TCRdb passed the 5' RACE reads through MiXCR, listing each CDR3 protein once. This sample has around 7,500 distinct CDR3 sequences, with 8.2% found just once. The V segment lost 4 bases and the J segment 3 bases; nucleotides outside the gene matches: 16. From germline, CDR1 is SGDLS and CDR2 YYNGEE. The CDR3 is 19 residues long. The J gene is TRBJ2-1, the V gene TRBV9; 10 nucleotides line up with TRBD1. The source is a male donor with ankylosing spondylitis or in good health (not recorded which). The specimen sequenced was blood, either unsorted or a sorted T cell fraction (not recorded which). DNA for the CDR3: TGTGCCAGCAGCCCATGGGGACAGGGGAACGTTAAGGTCTACAATGAGCAGTTCTTC. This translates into CASSPWGQGNVKVYNEQFF. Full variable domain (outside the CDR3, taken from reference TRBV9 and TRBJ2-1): DSGVTQTPKHLITATGQRVTLRCSPRSGDLSVYWYQQSLDQGLQFLIQYYNGEERAKGNILERFSAQQFPDLHSELNLSSLELGDSALYFCASSPWGQGNVKVYNEQFFGPGTRLTVL.